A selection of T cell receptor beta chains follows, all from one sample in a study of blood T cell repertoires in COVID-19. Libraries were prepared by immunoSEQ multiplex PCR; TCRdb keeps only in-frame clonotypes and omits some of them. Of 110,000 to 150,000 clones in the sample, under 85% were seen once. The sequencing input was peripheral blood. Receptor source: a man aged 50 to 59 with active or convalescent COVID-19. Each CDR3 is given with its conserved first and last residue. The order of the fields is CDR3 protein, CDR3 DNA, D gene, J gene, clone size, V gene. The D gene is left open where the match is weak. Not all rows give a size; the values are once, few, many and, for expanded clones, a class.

CDR3 protein: CASTPRGYGGNQPQHF
CDR3 DNA: TGTGCCAGTACCCCACGAGGGTATGGCGGCAATCAGCCCCAGCATTTT
D gene: .
J gene: TRBJ1-5
clone size: .
V gene: TRBV19

CDR3 protein: CASRRDRGFPYEQYF
CDR3 DNA: TGTGCCAGCAGACGGGACAGGGGGTTCCCCTACGAGCAGTACTTC
D gene: TRBD1
J gene: TRBJ2-7
clone size: .
V gene: TRBV28

CDR3 protein: CASSLRGSPLHF
CDR3 DNA: TGTGCCAGCAGTTTAAGGGGTTCACCCCTCCACTTT
D gene: .
J gene: TRBJ1-6
clone size: .
V gene: TRBV27

CDR3 protein: CASSWLTSGFSYEQYF
CDR3 DNA: TGTGCCAGCAGCTGGCTGACTAGCGGATTCTCCTACGAGCAGTACTTC
D gene: TRBD2
J gene: TRBJ2-7
clone size: .
V gene: TRBV7-9

CDR3 protein: CASSETSGRAYEQYF
CDR3 DNA: TGTGCCAGCAGTGAGACTAGCGGGAGGGCCTACGAGCAGTACTTC
D gene: TRBD2
J gene: TRBJ2-7
clone size: once
V gene: TRBV28

CDR3 protein: CASSPYPGLAGDEQYF
CDR3 DNA: TGTGCCAGCAGTCCTTACCCGGGACTAGCGGGGGACGAGCAGTACTTC
D gene: TRBD2
J gene: TRBJ2-7
clone size: .
V gene: TRBV27

CDR3 protein: CASSQGWQGEQFF
CDR3 DNA: TGTGCCAGCAGCCAAGGGTGGCAGGGTGAGCAGTTCTTC
D gene: .
J gene: TRBJ2-1
clone size: .
V gene: TRBV7-2

CDR3 protein: CSVEGVNTGELFF
CDR3 DNA: TGCAGCGTTGAGGGAGTAAACACCGGGGAGCTGTTTTTT
D gene: .
J gene: TRBJ2-2
clone size: few
V gene: TRBV29-1

CDR3 protein: CSVEESGRVSGNTIYF
CDR3 DNA: TGCAGCGTTGAAGAGTCGGGCAGGGTATCGGGAAACACCATATATTTT
D gene: .
J gene: TRBJ1-3
clone size: .
V gene: TRBV29-1

CDR3 protein: CASSPARDRFYTTRNSPLHF
CDR3 DNA: TGTGCCAGCAGCCCCGCCCGGGACAGGTTCTATACAACTCGTAATTCACCCCTCCACTTT
D gene: TRBD1
J gene: TRBJ1-6
clone size: few
V gene: TRBV28

CDR3 protein: CASSLDRRFNNEQFF
CDR3 DNA: TGCGCCAGCAGCTTGGATAGGAGGTTCAACAATGAGCAGTTCTTC
D gene: .
J gene: TRBJ2-1
clone size: .
V gene: TRBV5-1

CDR3 protein: CASSLEAGGPVDTQYF
CDR3 DNA: TGTGCCAGCAGCTTAGAAGCGGGAGGGCCCGTAGATACGCAGTATTTT
D gene: TRBD2
J gene: TRBJ2-3
clone size: .
V gene: TRBV7-2

CDR3 protein: CASSLSRAFGEGRGEKETQYF
CDR3 DNA: TGTGCCAGCAGTTTATCGAGGGCTTTCGGAGAGGGCAGGGGGGAAAAAGAGACCCAGTACTTC
D gene: .
J gene: TRBJ2-5
clone size: once
V gene: TRBV27

CDR3 protein: CASSVYGLAGGEQFF
CDR3 DNA: TGTGCCAGCAGTGTCTATGGACTAGCGGGAGGTGAGCAGTTCTTC
D gene: TRBD2
J gene: TRBJ2-1
clone size: .
V gene: TRBV2

CDR3 protein: CASSFGGTAYTNEDTQYF
CDR3 DNA: TGCGCCAGCAGCTTCGGGGGGACTGCATATACTAATGAAGATACGCAGTATTTT
D gene: TRBD2
J gene: TRBJ2-3
clone size: .
V gene: TRBV5-1

CDR3 protein: CASSLVIVAGGLETQYF
CDR3 DNA: TGCGCCAGCAGCTTGGTAATAGTAGCAGGAGGGCTGGAGACCCAGTACTTC
D gene: .
J gene: TRBJ2-5
clone size: .
V gene: TRBV5-1

CDR3 protein: CASSYGRGAGEKLFF
CDR3 DNA: TGTGCCAGCAGTTACGGCAGGGGCGCGGGTGAAAAACTGTTTTTT
D gene: .
J gene: TRBJ1-4
clone size: .
V gene: TRBV6-5

CDR3 protein: CASSLTGRLSGNTIYF
CDR3 DNA: TGCGCCAGCAGCCTGACAGGCCGACTCTCTGGAAACACCATATATTTT
D gene: .
J gene: TRBJ1-3
clone size: .
V gene: TRBV5-1

CDR3 protein: CASSQDSREGDTQYF
CDR3 DNA: TGCGCCAGCAGCCAAGATTCGCGGGAGGGTGATACGCAGTATTTT
D gene: TRBD2
J gene: TRBJ2-3
clone size: .
V gene: TRBV4-1

CDR3 protein: CASRMSGTEAFF
CDR3 DNA: TGTGCCAGTCGAATGTCAGGCACTGAAGCTTTCTTT
D gene: .
J gene: TRBJ1-1
clone size: .
V gene: TRBV28

CDR3 protein: CASSPLAAFGANVLTF
CDR3 DNA: TGTGCCAGCAGTCCCTTGGCGGCCTTTGGGGCCAACGTCCTGACTTTC
D gene: .
J gene: TRBJ2-6
clone size: .
V gene: TRBV6-2/TRBV6-3

CDR3 protein: CATSRDTGITYEQYF
CDR3 DNA: TGTGCCACCAGCAGAGATACGGGGATAACCTACGAGCAGTACTTC
D gene: .
J gene: TRBJ2-7
clone size: .
V gene: TRBV15

CDR3 protein: CASSSFTSIGSDTQYF
CDR3 DNA: TGTGCCAGCAGCTCCTTTACTAGCATTGGCAGTGATACGCAGTATTTT
D gene: .
J gene: TRBJ2-3
clone size: .
V gene: TRBV9

CDR3 protein: CASSPGNAGNTIYF
CDR3 DNA: TGCGCCAGCAGTCCCGGGAACGCTGGAAACACCATATATTTT
D gene: .
J gene: TRBJ1-3
clone size: .
V gene: TRBV5-1

CDR3 protein: CATPPLRNQPQHF
CDR3 DNA: TGTGCCACCCCACCCTTGAGGAATCAGCCCCAGCATTTT
D gene: .
J gene: TRBJ1-5
clone size: .
V gene: TRBV6-5

CDR3 protein: CASSFSSVNTEAFF
CDR3 DNA: TGTGCCAGCAGCTTCTCCAGCGTGAACACTGAAGCTTTCTTT
D gene: .
J gene: TRBJ1-1
clone size: .
V gene: TRBV5-4

CDR3 protein: CASSFGQPGEAFF
CDR3 DNA: TGTGCCAGCAGTTTTGGGCAGCCCGGTGAAGCTTTCTTT
D gene: .
J gene: TRBJ1-1
clone size: .
V gene: TRBV28

CDR3 protein: CASSPRQAGGTNEKLFF
CDR3 DNA: TGTGCCAGCTCACCGAGACAGGCAGGAGGAACTAATGAAAAACTGTTTTTT
D gene: .
J gene: TRBJ1-4
clone size: .
V gene: TRBV18

CDR3 protein: CASSFQGGNTGELFF
CDR3 DNA: TGTGCCAGCAGTTTTCAGGGGGGGAACACCGGGGAGCTGTTTTTT
D gene: .
J gene: TRBJ2-2
clone size: .
V gene: TRBV27

CDR3 protein: CASSLWTSGSAETQYF
CDR3 DNA: TGTGCCAGCAGCTTGTGGACTAGCGGGAGCGCAGAGACCCAGTACTTC
D gene: TRBD2
J gene: TRBJ2-5
clone size: .
V gene: TRBV7-3

CDR3 protein: CASSILPARTSGGETQYF
CDR3 DNA: TGTGCCAGTAGTATTCTTCCGGCCCGGACTAGCGGAGGAGAGACCCAGTACTTC
D gene: TRBD2
J gene: TRBJ2-5
clone size: .
V gene: TRBV19

CDR3 protein: CASSHVQGDEQFF
CDR3 DNA: TGTGCCAGCAGCCACGTGCAGGGCGATGAGCAGTTCTTC
D gene: .
J gene: TRBJ2-1
clone size: once
V gene: TRBV28

CDR3 protein: CASSLTLRDTEAFF
CDR3 DNA: TGTGCCAGCAGCTTAACTCTCAGGGACACTGAAGCTTTCTTT
D gene: .
J gene: TRBJ1-1
clone size: .
V gene: TRBV11-3

CDR3 protein: CASTSPGQGAREQYF
CDR3 DNA: TGTGCCAGCACTTCTCCGGGACAGGGGGCGAGGGAGCAGTACTTC
D gene: TRBD1
J gene: TRBJ2-7
clone size: .
V gene: TRBV28

CDR3 protein: CASSGTGVGARLFF
CDR3 DNA: TGTGCCAGCAGCGGGACAGGGGTCGGAGCAAGGTTGTTTTTT
D gene: TRBD1
J gene: TRBJ1-4
clone size: .
V gene: TRBV9

CDR3 protein: CASSVLEGNEQFF
CDR3 DNA: TGTGCCAGCAGCGTCCTCGAGGGCAATGAGCAGTTCTTC
D gene: .
J gene: TRBJ2-1
clone size: .
V gene: TRBV7-3

CDR3 protein: CASSPPYGLAGASTDTQYF
CDR3 DNA: TGTGCCAGCAGCCCTCCATATGGACTAGCGGGAGCGAGCACAGATACGCAGTATTTT
D gene: TRBD2
J gene: TRBJ2-3
clone size: .
V gene: TRBV13

CDR3 protein: CASSFGSYEQYF
CDR3 DNA: TGTGCCAGCAGTTTCGGCTCCTACGAGCAGTACTTC
D gene: .
J gene: TRBJ2-7
clone size: .
V gene: TRBV28

CDR3 protein: CASSALRAGGETQYF
CDR3 DNA: TGTGCCAGCAGCGCCCTCCGGGCGGGAGGAGAGACCCAGTACTTC
D gene: TRBD2
J gene: TRBJ2-5
clone size: .
V gene: TRBV7-8

CDR3 protein: CASSLTVPDTQYF
CDR3 DNA: TGTGCCAGCAGCTTAACAGTGCCAGATACGCAGTATTTT
D gene: .
J gene: TRBJ2-3
clone size: .
V gene: TRBV11-2

CDR3 protein: CASRQGDGYTF
CDR3 DNA: TGTGCCAGTAGACAGGGGGATGGCTACACCTTC
D gene: TRBD1
J gene: TRBJ1-2
clone size: once
V gene: TRBV19

CDR3 protein: CASSQGGIQETQYF
CDR3 DNA: TGTGCCAGCAGCCAGGGTGGGATCCAAGAGACCCAGTACTTC
D gene: .
J gene: TRBJ2-5
clone size: .
V gene: TRBV5-4

CDR3 protein: CASSSPEGGAGYTF
CDR3 DNA: TGTGCCAGCAGCTCCCCGGAAGGGGGCGCTGGCTACACCTTC
D gene: TRBD1
J gene: TRBJ1-2
clone size: many
V gene: TRBV5-4

CDR3 protein: CASSFRRGNTEAFF
CDR3 DNA: TGTGCCAGCAGTTTCAGGAGGGGGAACACTGAAGCTTTCTTT
D gene: .
J gene: TRBJ1-1
clone size: .
V gene: TRBV6-6

CDR3 protein: CSVVLVRANVLTF
CDR3 DNA: TGCAGCGTGGTACTAGTTAGGGCCAACGTCCTGACTTTC
D gene: .
J gene: TRBJ2-6
clone size: .
V gene: TRBV29-1

CDR3 protein: CASTPTGSDRLGETQYF
CDR3 DNA: TGTGCCAGCACCCCCACGGGGTCGGACAGGCTAGGAGAGACCCAGTACTTC
D gene: TRBD1
J gene: TRBJ2-5
clone size: .
V gene: TRBV9

CDR3 protein: CASSIDATSDRETQYF
CDR3 DNA: TGTGCCAGTAGTATAGACGCGACTAGCGACCGGGAGACCCAGTACTTC
D gene: TRBD2
J gene: TRBJ2-5
clone size: once
V gene: TRBV19

CDR3 protein: CATSDFRDYNEQFF
CDR3 DNA: TGTGCCACCAGTGACTTCAGGGATTACAATGAGCAGTTCTTC
D gene: .
J gene: TRBJ2-1
clone size: .
V gene: TRBV24-1

CDR3 protein: CASSKIQQGARETQYF
CDR3 DNA: TGTGCCAGCAGCAAAATTCAACAGGGGGCGCGGGAGACCCAGTACTTC
D gene: TRBD1
J gene: TRBJ2-5
clone size: .
V gene: TRBV28

CDR3 protein: CASSPGQGRDTIYF
CDR3 DNA: TGTGCCAGCAGCCCCGGACAGGGGAGGGACACCATATATTTT
D gene: TRBD1
J gene: TRBJ1-3
clone size: once
V gene: TRBV5-6

CDR3 protein: CASSVRGTSGYVGNNEQFF
CDR3 DNA: TGTGCCAGCAGCGTAAGGGGGACTAGCGGCTACGTAGGGAACAATGAGCAGTTCTTC
D gene: TRBD2
J gene: TRBJ2-1
clone size: .
V gene: TRBV9

CDR3 protein: CASSLTSLSEQFF
CDR3 DNA: TGTGCCAGCAGTCTGACTAGCCTGAGTGAGCAGTTCTTC
D gene: TRBD2
J gene: TRBJ2-1
clone size: few
V gene: TRBV27

CDR3 protein: CASSKATGVIYEQYF
CDR3 DNA: TGTGCCAGCAGCAAAGCCACGGGGGTTATATACGAGCAGTACTTC
D gene: .
J gene: TRBJ2-7
clone size: .
V gene: TRBV21-1

CDR3 protein: CASSLDRGFYGYTF
CDR3 DNA: TGTGCCAGCAGCTTAGATCGGGGATTCTATGGCTACACCTTC
D gene: .
J gene: TRBJ1-2
clone size: .
V gene: TRBV7-9